The 21 T cell receptor beta chains below come from one sample, sequenced in a study of cytomegalovirus exposure and HLA in healthy donors. PCR employed 60 Vbeta and 13 Jbeta primers. Assay used: immunoSEQ multiplex PCR; TCRdb lists only in-frame clones, some missing. The sample includes under 150,000 clones, around three quarters of them seen just once. The sequenced material came from PBMCs. The source of these receptors is a woman in her forties in good health and CMV-seronegative.

The rearrangement joins TRBV19 to TRBJ1-2, with a possible D match to TRBD1 (6 bases). Trimming shortened V by 7 bases and J by 2 bases, and 14 bases separated the two germline ends. The CDR3 has 14 amino acids. The germline gives CDR1 LNHDA, CDR2 SQIVND (reference sequence). DNA of the CDR3: TGTGCCAGTACCCACCAGGACAGAAACTATGGCTACACCTTC. Residues: CASTHQDRNYGYTF.

This clone was observed a handful of times. A far larger clone is one nucleotide away, so this likely arose from a read error. The V call is TRBV6-4, the J call TRBJ2-1; a weak D match, TRBD2 (5 bases). Trimming stripped 7 bases from V and 5 bases from J, with 15 bases between. Germline CDR1 is MRHNA and CDR2 is SNTAGT. The CDR3 is made up of 14 amino acids. This CDR3 reads CASTALGDNNEQFF. CDR3 DNA: TGTGCCAGCACCGCTCTGGGAGACAACAATGAGCAGTTCTTC.

The CDR3, as DNA: TGTGCCAGCAGTGACAAATACACAGGGAGAACGGAGACCCAGTACTTC. Amino acids: CASSDKYTGRTETQYF. The rearrangement uses TRBV6-1 and TRBJ2-5, with a tentative D call TRBD1 (6 bases). CDR3 length equals 16 residues. V was shortened by 3 bases and J by 5 bases, with 19 bases between the two germline ends. The V gene's germline CDR1 is MNHNS and CDR2 SASEGT.

This clone was observed a few times. This chain joins TRBV11-2 and TRBJ1-2, with a tentative D call TRBD1 (6 bases). V lost 3 bases and J 0 bases, leaving 11 bases between the germline ends. CDR3 length equals 15 residues. Germline CDR1 SGHAT, CDR2 FQNNGV. CDR3 protein: CASSFLSGANYGYTF. The CDR3 nucleotides read TGTGCCAGCAGCTTTTTGTCAGGGGCTAACTATGGCTACACCTTC.

Points on this clone: A read error may account for a junction end that differs from germline. The chain has TRBV7-9 and TRBJ2-3; D is unresolved. Germline values: CDR1 SEHNR, CDR2 FQNEAQ (reference sequence). This CDR3 contains 13 residues. CDR3 coding DNA: TGTTCCAGCAGCTTACTGTCGGCAGATACGCAGTATTTT. This sequence encodes CSSSLLSADTQYF.

The rearrangement links TRBV28 to TRBJ1-5, with D maybe TRBD1 (5 bases). Looked up from germline, CDR1 is MDHEN and CDR2 is SYDVKM. The CDR3 contains 15 residues. Trimming took 6 bases from V and 3 from J, leaving 15 bases between them. CDR3 residues: CASSRPRGDNQPQHF. CDR3 coding DNA: TGTGCCAGCAGCCGACCCCGGGGGGACAATCAGCCCCAGCATTTT.

The chain uses TRBV5-1 and TRBJ2-3; D unresolved. The V end was cut by 2 bases, the J end by 0 bases, with 4 bases between. Germline CDR1 SGHRS, CDR2 YFSETQ. The CDR3 length is 13 residues. In DNA form, the CDR3 reads TGCGCCAGCAGCTTTCAGAGCACAGATACGCAGTATTTT. Protein product: CASSFQSTDTQYF.

The chain couples TRBV28 to TRBJ2-1; D gene ambiguous. The CDR3 is made up of 12 amino acids. Trimming cost V 1 base and J 6 bases, with 4 bases left between them. Germline V lookup: CDR1 MDHEN, CDR2 SYDVKM. In nucleotides, the CDR3 is TGTGCCAGCAGTTTATCCCTCAATGAGCAGTTCTTC. Translating gives CASSLSLNEQFF.

As DNA, the CDR3 is TGTGCCAGCACCTTGCACTCTATTAGCACAGATACGCAGTATTTT. It is translated as CASTLHSISTDTQYF. V and J are TRBV7-2 and TRBJ2-3; D unresolved. Germline-derived CDR1 and CDR2 are SGHTA and FQGNSA. CDR3 length equals 15 residues. Trimming stripped 7 bases from V and 0 bases from J, with 14 bases between.

This clone was counted between two and nine times. CDR3 amino acids: CASSSPLSLPYEQYF. Written as DNA, the CDR3 is TGTGCCAGCAGCTCCCCCCTTAGTCTACCCTACGAGCAGTACTTC. J is TRBJ2-7 and V is TRBV7-8; D ambiguous. The V end lost 4 bases, the J end lost 2 bases, and 15 bases lay between the germline ends. Germline V gene sequence: CDR1 SGHVS, CDR2 FQNEAQ. This CDR3 spans 15 amino acids.

This sequence joins TRBV5-1 and TRBJ1-3; 8 nucleotides line up with TRBD1. The CDR3 is 16 residues long. With 4 bases clipped from V and 8 bases from J, the junction kept 14 bases outside the gene matches. Per the germline V gene, CDR1 is SGHRS and CDR2 is YFSETQ. The chain's CDR3 is CASSPDRGVIGDTIYF. Here the CDR3 DNA reads TGCGCCAGCAGCCCTGACAGGGGCGTTATCGGGGACACCATATATTTT. Full variable domain (remainder filled in from reference TRBV5-1 and TRBJ1-3): KAGVTQTPRYLIKTRGQQVTLSCSPISGHRSVSWYQQTPGQGLQFLFEYFSETQRNKGNFPGRFSGRQFSNSRSEMNVSTLELGDSALYLCASSPDRGVIGDTIYFGEGSWLTVV.

The chain joins TRBV9 to TRBJ2-1, with 9 bases lining up with TRBD2. From germline, CDR1 is SGDLS and CDR2 YYNGEE. This CDR3 has 15 residues. The V and J ends lost 2 bases and 6 bases, in that order; junction bases with no gene match: 6. The CDR3 region has the DNA TGTGCCAGCAGCGTGCGGGGGGGGGACCGCAATGAGCAGTTCTTC. It yields the protein CASSVRGGDRNEQFF. The whole variable domain, filled in from reference TRBV9 and TRBJ2-1, reads DSGVTQTPKHLITATGQRVTLRCSPRSGDLSVYWYQQSLDQGLQFLIQYYNGEERAKGNILERFSAQQFPDLHSELNLSSLELGDSALYFCASSVRGGDRNEQFFGPGTRLTVL.

The rearrangement joins TRBV6-5 to TRBJ1-2; 7 positions match TRBD1. The V gene's germline CDR1 is MNHEY and CDR2 SVGAGI. J was trimmed by 7 bases and V by 2 bases; bases with no gene match: 7. The CDR3 extends over 14 amino acids. The CDR3 DNA reads TGTGCCAGCAGTTACCGACAGGGTAACGGTGGCTACACCTTC. Translating gives CASSYRQGNGGYTF.

The J gene is TRBJ2-3, the V gene TRBV7-8, with 10 nucleotides matching TRBD2. V dropped 7 bases and J dropped 4; count of bases not matched to a gene: 5. Germline loops: CDR1 SGHVS, CDR2 FQNEAQ. The CDR3 is 14 residues long. Written as DNA, the CDR3 is TGTGCCAGCAAGGGTAGCGGGGGGCCAGATACGCAGTATTTT. Its protein product is CASKGSGGPDTQYF.

In its sample, this clone was seen once. The chain carries TRBV7-8 and TRBJ1-2; 8 nucleotides align to TRBD1. V was clipped by 1 base and J by 3 bases; unmatched bases: 10. Per germline, CDR1 SGHVS and CDR2 FQNEAQ. The CDR3 covers 17 residues. CDR3 in amino acids: CASSLEAGGAIHYGYTF. The CDR3 DNA is TGTGCCAGCAGCTTAGAGGCAGGGGGCGCAATCCACTATGGCTACACCTTC.

The rearrangement joins TRBV11-2 to TRBJ2-2; 12 nucleotides match TRBD2. Trimming removed 1 base from V and 6 bases from J; junction bases left unmatched: 3. This CDR3 has 16 amino acids. CDR1 SGHAT and CDR2 FQNNGV come from the germline V gene. The CDR3: CASSLGLAGGPGELFF. The CDR3 nucleotides read TGTGCCAGCAGCTTAGGGCTAGCGGGGGGGCCCGGGGAGCTGTTTTTT.

The chain links TRBV19 to TRBJ1-4; the D gene is possibly TRBD1 (6 bases). Trimming stripped 9 bases from V and 6 bases from J, with 17 bases between. The CDR3 has 14 amino acids. Germline V CDR1 and CDR2: LNHDA, SQIVND (reference sequence). CDR3 in DNA: TGTGCCAGCAAACACAGGGTGGGGGATGAAAAACTGTTTTTT. Amino acid sequence: CASKHRVGDEKLFF.

J is TRBJ1-2 and V is TRBV5-4; 10 bases are shared with TRBD1. The CDR3 contains 16 residues. Germline lookup yields CDR1 SGHNT and CDR2 YYREEE (reference sequence). V gave up 4 bases and J gave up 3 bases; unmatched junction bases: 9. The CDR3 nucleotides are TGTGCCAGCAGCCCCGAAGGGGACAGGGGTCACTATGGCTACACCTTC. The encoded protein is CASSPEGDRGHYGYTF.

The CDR3: CASSTSPGERTNYGYTF. The CDR3 bases are TGTGCCAGCAGTACGTCCCCAGGGGAAAGGACTAACTATGGCTACACCTTC. The genes are TRBV5-5 and TRBJ1-2; tentatively, D is TRBD1 (6 bases). Trimming stripped 5 bases from V and 0 bases from J, with 20 bases between. The CDR3 runs to 17 residues. Germline CDR1 and CDR2: SGHKS and YYEKEE (reference sequence).

The chain has TRBV2 and TRBJ2-7; TRBD2 matches 7 bases. Germline trimming cut 3 bases from V and 7 bases from J; bases unmatched to any gene: 3. The germline gives CDR1 SNHLY, CDR2 FYNNEI. CDR3 length: 12 residues. CDR3 nucleotides: TGTGCCAGCAGTGATGGGAGGGAAGAGCAGTACTTC. It yields the protein CASSDGREEQYF.

The chain links TRBV29-1 to TRBJ1-5; D not certain. The V gene's germline CDR1 is SQVTM and CDR2 ANQGSEA. The ends were cut back, 5 bases at V and 6 bases at J, with 14 bases in the middle. This CDR3 spans 13 amino acids. Here the CDR3 DNA reads TGCAGCGTTCGGCGTGATGAGCGTCAGCCCCAGCATTTT. As protein: CSVRRDERQPQHF.